The clone carrying this T cell receptor (beta chain) was observed a few times. Its antigen is not known. It was through 5'RACE template switching that TCR cDNA was made, with a universal primer site and UMIs added. TCRdb recomputed calls from the 5' RACE reads with MiXCR, one row per CDR3 protein. The sample lists 150,000 to 200,000 distinct CDR3 sequences; roughly 8.8% were seen once. These data come from a study of T cells after yellow fever vaccination. General observations from the study: A limited proportion of clonotypes was detected within both the CD4 and CD8 compartments. Contaminants from the bulk population, in the form of abundant clonotypes, could be found in FACS-sorted repertoires.

Germline-derived CDR1 and CDR2 are SGHNT and YYREEE (reference sequence). CDR3 size: 14 residues. Trimming cost V 4 bases and J 5 bases, with 15 bases left between them. This clonotype originated in a man in his late teens or twenties who received the YFV17D yellow fever vaccine. The chain links TRBV5-4 to TRBJ2-5; weak D call: TRBD2 (6 bases). Sequencing was performed on CD8+ T cells sorted from PBMCs, taken 45 days after the yellow fever booster vaccination. CDR3 loop: CASSGGLVAETQYF. The CDR3 DNA follows: TGTGCCAGCAGCGGGGGACTCGTAGCTGAGACCCAGTACTTC.